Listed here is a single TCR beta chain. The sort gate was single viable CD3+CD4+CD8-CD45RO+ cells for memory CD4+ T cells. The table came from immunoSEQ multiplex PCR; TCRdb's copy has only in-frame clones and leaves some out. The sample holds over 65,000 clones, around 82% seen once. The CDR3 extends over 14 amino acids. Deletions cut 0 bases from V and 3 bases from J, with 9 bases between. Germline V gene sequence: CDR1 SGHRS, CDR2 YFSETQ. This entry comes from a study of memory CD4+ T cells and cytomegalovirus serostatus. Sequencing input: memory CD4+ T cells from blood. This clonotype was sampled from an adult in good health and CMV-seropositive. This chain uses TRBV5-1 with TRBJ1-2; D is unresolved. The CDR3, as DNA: TGCGCCAGCAGCTTGGGGCGCAGCGACTATGGCTACACCTTC. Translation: CASSLGRSDYGYTF.